Sequencing of this TCR delta chain was carried out in a study of Vδ1+ human thymocytes. Study-wide findings and caveats: Thymic delta-chain repertoires held roughly 20% Vdelta2 sequences and few Vdelta3, despite high sort purity. Highly polyclonal TRG and TRD repertoires with Gaussian CDR3 length distributions appeared in thymus. Unexpected Vdelta2 sequences could cause misinterpretation of bulk repertoire data.

The J segment lost 7 bases and the V segment lost 2 bases, leaving 18 bases of the junction unmatched. The V gene's germline CDR1 is TSWWSYY and CDR2 QGS. This CDR3 region has 18 residues. Comments on this clone: No antigen is known for it.

Alphabeta T cells were depleted, then CD3+ Vdelta1+ Vdelta2- thymocytes were FACS-sorted. Sorted Vdelta1+ thymocytes were about 97% to 99.6% pure. Sequences come from RNA converted to cDNA by reverse transcription. Pooled V-gene forward primers with one constant-region reverse primer generated the CDR3 amplicons by multiplex PCR. TCRdb re-processed the multiplex PCR reads via CATT. The sample lists some 54,000 delta-chain clones, 15% to 20% occurring once. The receptor was isolated from a boy less than two years old who had congenital heart surgery. The sample was Vdelta1+ gamma-delta thymocytes from the thymus. Subset of the sample: FACS-sorted CD3+ TCRalphabeta- TCRVdelta1+ TCRVdelta2- thymocytes. The chain joins TRDV1 to TRDJ1; TRDD3 matches at 8 bases. The CDR3 DNA follows: TGTGCTCTTGGGGAAGGGAAGGGGGATAATAACTACGATGGTAAACTCATCTTT. Translation gives CALGEGKGDNNYDGKLIF.